A single TCR beta chain is shown here with its context. The antigen is not known. The sample comes from a study of CD8 T cells in Susac syndrome. Study-wide results and limits: The authors acknowledged that their TCR sequencing and HLA analysis involved a relatively small number of individuals.

In blood CD8+ and CD4+ T cells, TCR beta underwent sequencing. TEMRA cells were FACS-enriched, while CD8+ and CD4+ T cells were negatively isolated. It was with random hexamers that about 0.45 to 1 ug RNA was reverse transcribed. Amplification of TCR beta CDR3 was carried out by immunoSEQ multiplex PCR, which covered 54 Vbeta and 13 Jbeta segments. One entry per CDR3 protein results from TCRdb running MiXCR on the immunoSEQ multiplex PCR reads. The sample shows about 90,000 distinct CDR3 sequences, 90% to 95% of them seen only once. From germline, CDR1 is DFQATT and CDR2 SNEGSKA (reference sequence). This CDR3 comprises 14 residues. The V and J ends lost 3 bases and 0 bases respectively, with 12 bases between them.

This rearrangement joins TRBV20-1 to TRBJ2-7; D not certain. The specimen was CD8+ T cells from PBMCs. The TCR originated in a human donor in good health. The CDR3 sequence is CSARSTKSSYEQYF. The CDR3 nucleotides are TGCAGTGCTAGGTCCACCAAGAGCTCCTACGAGCAGTACTTC.